This T cell receptor (beta chain) was observed in a study of tumor and adjacent non-tumor tissue in lung cancer. The CDR3 has 15 amino acids. Germline CDR1 is SGHVS and CDR2 is FQNEAQ. Study-wide results and caveats: Shorter survival was associated with higher TCR diversity in tumors. Top 100 clones took a larger repertoire share in normal lung.

This sample's RNA came from whole unsorted tissue. This non-tumor lung sample came from over 3 cm beyond the tumor edge. Three rounds of nested PCR, following a modified ARM-PCR protocol, produced the TCRbeta library. MiXCR, run by TCRdb on the multiplex PCR reads, gives a single entry per CDR3 protein. The data show tens of thousands of distinct CDR3 sequences, with 55% to 70% seen just once and 28% held by the top ten. On this clonotype: Its antigen is not identified. Germline and junction disagree at one end, which may indicate a read error.

Specimen: distant non-tumor lung tissue. The chain has TRBV7-8 and TRBJ2-7, with TRBD2 identical over 7 bases. The sequence was collected from a woman in her 50s with non-small cell lung cancer. The CDR3 reads CTSSLAGGGSYEQYF. The CDR3 nucleotides read TGTACCAGCAGCTTAGCTGGCGGGGGTTCCTACGAGCAGTACTTC.